Listed here are 12 T cell receptor beta chains from one sample, sequenced in a study of blood T cell repertoires in COVID-19. Libraries were prepared by immunoSEQ multiplex PCR; TCRdb keeps only in-frame clonotypes and omits some of them. The sample carries about 10,000 clones, 80% to 90% recorded once. The specimen was peripheral blood. The receptors derive from a human donor in a cohort sampled during active COVID-19.

The chain is built from TRBV6-5 and TRBJ2-7; D is possibly TRBD2 (5 bases). The germline gives CDR1 MNHEY, CDR2 SVGAGI. CDR3 size: 14 residues. V was pared by 5 bases and J by 1 base, with 12 bases between. CDR3 sequence: CASSRSDRSYEQYF. Written as DNA, the CDR3 is TGTGCCAGCAGTCGTAGCGATCGTTCCTACGAGCAGTACTTC.

The chain joins TRBV28 to TRBJ2-3; tentative D call: TRBD2 (5 bases). This CDR3 comprises 14 residues. V lost 3 bases and J 4 bases, leaving 11 bases between the germline ends. Germline V gene lookup returns CDR1 MDHEN and CDR2 SYDVKM. The CDR3 DNA follows: TGTGCCAGCAGTTTCGGGGTCAGTTCAGATACGCAGTATTTT. It yields the protein CASSFGVSSDTQYF.

This sequence joins TRBV7-6 and TRBJ2-3; 8 nucleotides match TRBD2. The CDR3 length is 17 residues. V lost 5 bases to trimming and J lost 2 bases; unmatched junction nucleotides: 12. Per the germline V gene, CDR1 is SGHVS and CDR2 is FNYEAQ. CDR3 protein: CASSQVGAGGYTDTQYF. CDR3 DNA sequence: TGTGCCAGCAGCCAAGTTGGGGCGGGAGGATACACAGATACGCAGTATTTT.

The rearrangement joins TRBV5-6 to TRBJ2-7, with 14 nucleotides matching TRBD2. CDR1 is SGHDT, CDR2 YYEEEE, per germline. CDR3 size: 17 residues. After removal of 1 base from V and 6 bases from J, the junction contained 9 bases not matched to a gene. The CDR3 coding sequence is TGTGCCAGCAGCTTGTTTGCGGGACTAGCGGGAGTAGGCGAGCAGTACTTC. It yields the protein CASSLFAGLAGVGEQYF.

This clone was counted only a few times. This chain uses TRBV7-9 with TRBJ2-7; 9 nucleotides match TRBD2. Per germline, CDR1 SEHNR and CDR2 FQNEAQ (reference sequence). After removal of 1 base from V and 5 bases from J, the junction contained 3 bases not matched to a gene. The CDR3 is 14 amino acids. The CDR3 nucleotides read TGTGCCAGCAGCTTAGGGGGACTAGCTAACGAGCAGTACTTC. This encodes CASSLGGLANEQYF.

V gene TRBV7-8 combines with J gene TRBJ2-3; weak D call: TRBD1 (6 bases). The CDR3 is 12 residues long. Germline assignment: CDR1 SGHVS and CDR2 FQNEAQ. V lost 5 bases, J lost 12 bases, and 15 bases lay in between. The CDR3 region has the DNA TGTGCCAGCAGCCAGGGACACCCCATACAGTATTTT. It translates to CASSQGHPIQYF.

The J gene is TRBJ1-3, the V gene TRBV7-9, with D unclear. The CDR3 consists of 14 residues. CDR1 and CDR2 from the germline V gene are SEHNR and FQNEAQ (reference sequence). V was pared by 6 bases and J by 4 bases, with 13 bases between. CDR3 amino acids: CASSPNAGGNTIYF. The CDR3 DNA reads as TGTGCCAGCAGTCCCAACGCGGGAGGAAACACCATATATTTT.

J is TRBJ2-1 and V is TRBV4-3, with TRBD2 matching over 13 bases. V shed 3 bases, J shed 9 bases, and the junction held 8 bases outside the gene matches. The germline CDR1 and CDR2 sequences are LGHNA and YSLEER. CDR3 size: 16 residues. CDR3 nucleotide sequence: TGCGCCAGCAGCCAGGGACTAGCGGGGATGGGGGGTGAGCAGTTCTTC. It codes for CASSQGLAGMGGEQFF.

The chain combines TRBV27 with TRBJ2-1, with 7 bases lining up with TRBD2. The CDR3 is made up of 14 amino acids. CDR1 MNHEY and CDR2 SMNVEV come from the germline V gene (reference sequence). V was clipped by 5 bases and J by 2 bases; unmatched bases: 3. The CDR3 DNA follows: TGTGCCAGCAGTCCTAGCGGAGCCTACAATGAGCAGTTCTTC. Translating gives CASSPSGAYNEQFF.

The CDR3 sequence: CASSLYGTPGGDEQFF. CDR3 DNA: TGTGCCAGCAGTTTATACGGGACCCCGGGAGGCGATGAGCAGTTCTTC. The J gene is TRBJ2-1, the V gene TRBV27, with 7 bases identical to TRBD2. This CDR3 has 16 amino acids. CDR1 is MNHEY and CDR2 is SMNVEV in the germline V gene (reference sequence). The ends lost 1 base at V and 8 bases at J; junction bases unmatched: 11.

This clone was seen only a few times. Other DNA sequences in this specimen translate into the identical CDR3. This chain joins TRBV11-2 and TRBJ2-5; TRBD2 is a possible D gene (5 bases). Germline assignment: CDR1 SGHAT and CDR2 FQNNGV. V gave up 2 bases and J gave up 1 base, with 5 bases separating them. The CDR3 has 13 amino acids. The CDR3 sequence: CASSLRGQETQYF. As DNA, the CDR3 is TGTGCCAGCAGCTTACGGGGCCAAGAGACCCAGTACTTC.

In this sample, this clone turned up once. The chain is built from TRBV25-1 and TRBJ2-7, with D hard to call. V lost 3 bases and J lost 3, with 3 bases in between. CDR3 length equals 11 residues. Germline CDR1 and CDR2: MGHDK and SYGVNS. CDR3 residues: CASSDSYEQYF. The CDR3 region has the DNA TGTGCCAGCAGTGACAGCTACGAGCAGTACTTC.